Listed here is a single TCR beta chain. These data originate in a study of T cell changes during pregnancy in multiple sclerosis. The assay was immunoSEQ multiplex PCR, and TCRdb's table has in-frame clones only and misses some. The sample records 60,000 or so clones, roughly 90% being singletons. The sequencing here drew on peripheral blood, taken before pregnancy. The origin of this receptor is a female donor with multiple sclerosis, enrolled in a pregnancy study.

CDR3 sequence (DNA): TGTGCCAGCAGCGTCTTCGGGCAGGGAAGCTATGGCTACACCTTC. Encoded protein: CASSVFGQGSYGYTF. The chain is built from TRBV9 and TRBJ1-2; D perhaps matches TRBD1 (5 bases). V lost 2 bases, J lost 4 bases, and 15 bases lay in between. This CDR3 contains 15 residues. Germline values: CDR1 SGDLS, CDR2 YYNGEE. The entire variable domain, with the rest obtained from reference TRBV9 and TRBJ1-2, is as follows: DSGVTQTPKHLITATGQRVTLRCSPRSGDLSVYWYQQSLDQGLQFLIQYYNGEERAKGNILERFSAQQFPDLHSELNLSSLELGDSALYFCASSVFGQGSYGYTFGSGTRLTVV.